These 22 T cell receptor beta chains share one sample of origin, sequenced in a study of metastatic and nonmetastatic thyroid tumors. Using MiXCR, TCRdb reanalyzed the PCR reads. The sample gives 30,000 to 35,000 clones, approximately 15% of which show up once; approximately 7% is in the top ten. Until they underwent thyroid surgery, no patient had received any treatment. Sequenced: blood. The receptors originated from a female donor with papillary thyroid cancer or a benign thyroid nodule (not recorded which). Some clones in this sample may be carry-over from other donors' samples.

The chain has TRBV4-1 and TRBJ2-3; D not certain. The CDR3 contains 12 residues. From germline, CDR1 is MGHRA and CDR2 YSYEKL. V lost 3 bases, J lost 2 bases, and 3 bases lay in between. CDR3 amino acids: CASSQYTDTQYF. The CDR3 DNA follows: TGCGCCAGCAGCCAGTACACAGATACGCAGTATTTT.

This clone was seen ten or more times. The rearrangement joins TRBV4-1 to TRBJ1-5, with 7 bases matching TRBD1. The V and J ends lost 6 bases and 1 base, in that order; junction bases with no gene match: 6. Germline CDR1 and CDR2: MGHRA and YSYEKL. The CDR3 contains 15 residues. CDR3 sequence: CASSHRDRSNQPQHF. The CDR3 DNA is TGCGCCAGCAGTCACCGGGACAGAAGCAATCAGCCCCAGCATTTT.

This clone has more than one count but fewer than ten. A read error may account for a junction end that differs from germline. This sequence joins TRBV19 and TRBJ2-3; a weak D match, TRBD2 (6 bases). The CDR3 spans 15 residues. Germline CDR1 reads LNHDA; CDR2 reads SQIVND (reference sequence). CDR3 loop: CASNRSITSTDTQYF. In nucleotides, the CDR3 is TGTGCCAGTAACCGGTCGATAACTAGCACAGATACGCAGTACTTT.

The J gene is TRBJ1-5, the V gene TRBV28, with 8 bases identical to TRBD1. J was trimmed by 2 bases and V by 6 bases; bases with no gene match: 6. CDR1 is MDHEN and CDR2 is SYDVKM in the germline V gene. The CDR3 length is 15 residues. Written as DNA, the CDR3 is TGTGCCAGCAGCTTTCCGGGACAGGGCAATCAGCCCCAGCATTTT. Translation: CASSFPGQGNQPQHF. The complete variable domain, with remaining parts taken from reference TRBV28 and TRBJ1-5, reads DVKVTQSSRYLVKRTGEKVFLECVQDMDHENMFWYRQDPGLGLRLIYFSYDVKMKEKGDIPEGYSVSREKKERFSLILESASTNQTSMYLCASSFPGQGNQPQHFGDGTRLSIL.

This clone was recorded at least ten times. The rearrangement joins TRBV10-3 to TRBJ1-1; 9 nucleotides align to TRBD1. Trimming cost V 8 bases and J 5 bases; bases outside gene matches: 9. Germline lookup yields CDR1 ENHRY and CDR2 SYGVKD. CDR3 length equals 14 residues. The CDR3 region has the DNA TGTGCCATCTCGGTACAGGGGGCGCAAACTGAAGCTTTCTTT. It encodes CAISVQGAQTEAFF.

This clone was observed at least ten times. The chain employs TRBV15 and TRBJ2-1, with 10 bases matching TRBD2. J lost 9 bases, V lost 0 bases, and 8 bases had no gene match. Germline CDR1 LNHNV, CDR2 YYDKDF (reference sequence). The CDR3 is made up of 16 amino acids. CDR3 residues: CATSRDGASGSVEQFF. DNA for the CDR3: TGTGCCACCAGCAGAGATGGGGCTAGCGGGAGTGTTGAGCAGTTCTTC. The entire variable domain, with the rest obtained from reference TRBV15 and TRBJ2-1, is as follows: DAMVIQNPRYQVTQFGKPVTLSCSQTLNHNVMYWYQQKSSQAPKLLFHYYDKDFNNEADTPDNFQSRRPNTSFCFLDIRSPGLGDTAMYLCATSRDGASGSVEQFFGPGTRLTVL.

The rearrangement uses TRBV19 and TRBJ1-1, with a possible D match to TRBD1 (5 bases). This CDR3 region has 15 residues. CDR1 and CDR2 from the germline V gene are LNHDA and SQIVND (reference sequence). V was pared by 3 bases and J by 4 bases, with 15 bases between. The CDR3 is CASSILRASGTEAFF. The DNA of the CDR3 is TGTGCCAGTAGTATTCTCAGGGCTAGTGGCACTGAAGCTTTCTTT.

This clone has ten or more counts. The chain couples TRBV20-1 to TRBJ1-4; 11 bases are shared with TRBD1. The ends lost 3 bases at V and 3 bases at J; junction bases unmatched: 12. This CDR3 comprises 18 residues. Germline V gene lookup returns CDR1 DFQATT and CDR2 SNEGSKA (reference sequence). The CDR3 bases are TGCAGTGCTAGTGATACCGGGACAGGGGGAGCAGCTAATGAAAAACTGTTTTTT. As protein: CSASDTGTGGAANEKLFF.

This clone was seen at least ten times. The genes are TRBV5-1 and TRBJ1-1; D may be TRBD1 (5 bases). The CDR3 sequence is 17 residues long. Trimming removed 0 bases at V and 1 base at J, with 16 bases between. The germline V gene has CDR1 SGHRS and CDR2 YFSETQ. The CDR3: CASSLAGMAGPNTEAFF. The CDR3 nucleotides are TGCGCCAGCAGCTTGGCCGGAATGGCAGGGCCGAACACTGAAGCTTTCTTT.

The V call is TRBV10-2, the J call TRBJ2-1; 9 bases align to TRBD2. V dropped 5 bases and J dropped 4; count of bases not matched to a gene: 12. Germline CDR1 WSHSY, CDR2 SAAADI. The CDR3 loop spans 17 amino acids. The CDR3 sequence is CASSIIGSGRTYNEQFF. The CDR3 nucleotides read TGCGCCAGCAGTATTATTGGTAGCGGGAGAACTTACAATGAGCAGTTCTTC.

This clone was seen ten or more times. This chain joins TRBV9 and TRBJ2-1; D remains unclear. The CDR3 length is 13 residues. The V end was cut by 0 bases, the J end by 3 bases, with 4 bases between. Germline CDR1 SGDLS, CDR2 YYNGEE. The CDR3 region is CASSVGDYNEQFF. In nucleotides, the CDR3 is TGTGCCAGCAGCGTAGGGGACTACAATGAGCAGTTCTTC.

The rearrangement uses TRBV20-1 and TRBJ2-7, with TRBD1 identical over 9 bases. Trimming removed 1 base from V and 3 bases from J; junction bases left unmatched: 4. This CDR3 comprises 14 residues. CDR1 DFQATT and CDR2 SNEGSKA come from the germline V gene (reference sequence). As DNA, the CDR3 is TGCAGTGCTAGAGTACAGGGGGCTTACTACGAGCAGTACTTC. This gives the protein CSARVQGAYYEQYF.

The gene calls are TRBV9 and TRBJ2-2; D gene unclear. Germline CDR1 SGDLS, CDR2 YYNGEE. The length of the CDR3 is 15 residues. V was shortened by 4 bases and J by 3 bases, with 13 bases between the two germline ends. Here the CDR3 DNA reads TGTGCCAGCAGCTGTGATCATCCGGACACCGGGGAGCTGTTTTTT. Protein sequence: CASSCDHPDTGELFF.

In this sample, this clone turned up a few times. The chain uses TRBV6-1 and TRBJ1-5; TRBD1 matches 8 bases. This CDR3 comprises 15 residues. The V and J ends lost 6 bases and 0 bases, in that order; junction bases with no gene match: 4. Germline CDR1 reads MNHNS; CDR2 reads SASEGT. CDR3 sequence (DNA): TGTGCCAGCAGGGACAGGGCTAATAGCAATCAGCCCCAGCATTTT. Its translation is CASRDRANSNQPQHF.

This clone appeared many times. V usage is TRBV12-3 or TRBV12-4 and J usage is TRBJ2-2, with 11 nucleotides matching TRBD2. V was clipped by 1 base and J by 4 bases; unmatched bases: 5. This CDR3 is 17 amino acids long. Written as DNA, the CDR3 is TGTGCCAGCAGTTTAGTTAGCGGGAGGGCCGGCACCGGGGAGCTGTTTTTT. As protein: CASSLVSGRAGTGELFF.

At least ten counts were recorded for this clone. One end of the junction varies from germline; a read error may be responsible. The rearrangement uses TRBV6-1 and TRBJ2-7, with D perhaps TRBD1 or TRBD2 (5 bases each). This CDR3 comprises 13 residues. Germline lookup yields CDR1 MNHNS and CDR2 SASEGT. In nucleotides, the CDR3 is TGTGCCAACAGTTGGGACGGACCCTACGAGCAGTACTTC. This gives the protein CANSWDGPYEQYF.

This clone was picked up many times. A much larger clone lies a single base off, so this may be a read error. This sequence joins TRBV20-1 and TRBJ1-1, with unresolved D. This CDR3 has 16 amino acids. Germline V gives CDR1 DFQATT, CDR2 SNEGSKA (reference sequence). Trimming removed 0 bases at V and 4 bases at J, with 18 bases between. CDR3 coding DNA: TGCAGTGCTAGAGATCCTTTCCGGCGGCAGTTCACTGAAGCTTTCTTT. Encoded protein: CSARDPFRRQFTEAFF.

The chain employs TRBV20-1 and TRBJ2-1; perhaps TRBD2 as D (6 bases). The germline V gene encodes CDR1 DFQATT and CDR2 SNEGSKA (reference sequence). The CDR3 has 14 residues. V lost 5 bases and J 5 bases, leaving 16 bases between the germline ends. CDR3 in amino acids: CSALTGTAHNEQFF. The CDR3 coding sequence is TGCAGTGCTCTTACCGGGACTGCACACAATGAGCAGTTCTTC.

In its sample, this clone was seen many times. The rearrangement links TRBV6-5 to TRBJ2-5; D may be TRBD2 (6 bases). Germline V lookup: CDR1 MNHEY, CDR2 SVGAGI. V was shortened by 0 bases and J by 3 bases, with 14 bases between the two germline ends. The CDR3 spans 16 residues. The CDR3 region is CASSYSPSAPEETQYF. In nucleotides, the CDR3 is TGTGCCAGCAGTTACTCGCCTAGCGCCCCGGAAGAGACCCAGTACTTC.

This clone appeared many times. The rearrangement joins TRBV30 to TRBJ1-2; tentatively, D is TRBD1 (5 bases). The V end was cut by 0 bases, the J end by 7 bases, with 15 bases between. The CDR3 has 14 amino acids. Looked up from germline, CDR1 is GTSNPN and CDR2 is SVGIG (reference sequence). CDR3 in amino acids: CAWSVGVTSAGYTF. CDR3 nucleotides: TGTGCCTGGAGTGTAGGGGTGACCTCAGCTGGCTACACCTTC.

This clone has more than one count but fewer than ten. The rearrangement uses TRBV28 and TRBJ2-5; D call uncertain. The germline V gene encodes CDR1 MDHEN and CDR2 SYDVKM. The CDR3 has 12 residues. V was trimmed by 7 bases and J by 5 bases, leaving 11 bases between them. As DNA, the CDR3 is TGTGCCAGCATGTTTAGGGATGAGACCCAGTACTTC. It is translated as CASMFRDETQYF.

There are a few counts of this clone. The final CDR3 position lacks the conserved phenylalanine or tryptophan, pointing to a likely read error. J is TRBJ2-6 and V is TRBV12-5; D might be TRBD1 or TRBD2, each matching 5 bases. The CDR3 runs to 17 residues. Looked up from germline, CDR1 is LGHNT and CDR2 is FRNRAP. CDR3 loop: CASGLRTWGSGANVLTL. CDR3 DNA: TGTGCTAGTGGTTTGAGGACTTGGGGCTCTGGTGCCAACGTCCTGACTCTC.